These T cell receptor beta chains were read from a single sample in a study of T cell repertoires in cytomegalovirus infection. Each CDR3 protein is one row after TCRdb ran MiXCR on the reads. Of hundreds of thousands of distinct CDR3 sequences listed, approximately 32% are singletons. No antigens are known for them. Sequencing used cultured CD8+ T cells from PBMCs, obtained from culture after CMV antigen stimulation. All receptors derive from a human donor in good health (CMV status not recorded). Some clones in this sample may be carry-over from other donors' samples. Both conserved end residues are part of each CDR3. The D gene is left open where the match is weak. Clone size is stated in some rows and not others, as once, few, many or a class when expanded.

j_call d_call v_call clone_size cdr3_aa cdr3_nt
TRBJ2-3 NA TRBV14 NA CASSQDHGTDTQYF TGTGCCAGCAGCCAAGATCACGGCACAGATACGCAGTATTTT
TRBJ2-1 NA TRBV6-5 few CASSYSGHEQFF TGTGCCAGCAGTTACTCGGGTCATGAGCAGTTCTTC
TRBJ2-5 NA TRBV29-1 NA CSVEDGRGPYQETQYF TGCAGCGTTGAAGATGGACGGGGACCGTACCAAGAGACCCAGTACTTC
TRBJ2-2 NA TRBV20-1 few CSARGRGDTGELFF TGCAGTGCACGGGGTCGAGGGGACACCGGGGAGCTGTTTTTT
TRBJ1-2 NA TRBV9 few CASSVTDHPYGYTF TGTGCCAGCAGCGTAACAGATCATCCTTATGGCTACACCTTC
TRBJ2-3 NA TRBV6-5 many CASSYGGRGTDTQYF TGTGCCAGCAGTTACGGGGGGCGCGGCACAGATACGCAGTATTTT
TRBJ2-7 TRBD1 TRBV6-1 many CASSEVEVRGHEQYF TGTGCCAGCAGTGAAGTGGAAGTCAGGGGGCACGAGCAGTACTTC
TRBJ2-3 TRBD2 TRBV10-2 NA CASSEEGTRSDTQYF TGCGCCAGCAGTGAGGAAGGGACTAGGTCAGATACGCAGTATTTT
TRBJ2-7 NA TRBV7-6 NA CASRGGQSGEQYF TGTGCCAGCAGAGGCGGGCAGTCGGGGGAGCAGTACTTC
TRBJ2-2 TRBD1 TRBV7-6 few CASSLAKGAPSTGELFF TGTGCCAGCAGCTTAGCTAAGGGGGCGCCGAGCACCGGGGAGCTGTTTTTT
TRBJ2-7 NA TRBV10-3 NA CAISESGGDGSYEQYF TGTGCCATCAGTGAATCCGGGGGCGATGGGTCCTACGAGCAGTACTTC
TRBJ1-2 NA TRBV12-3/TRBV12-4 NA CASSFFPGNNGYTF TGTGCCAGCAGCTTCTTCCCCGGTAACAATGGCTACACCTTC
TRBJ1-1 NA TRBV28 few CASTLQGEGTEAFF TGTGCCAGCACCCTGCAGGGAGAGGGCACTGAAGCTTTCTTT
TRBJ2-5 NA TRBV5-4 NA CASSKGDRGETQYF TGTGCCAGCAGCAAAGGGGACCGAGGGGAGACCCAGTACTTC
TRBJ2-5 NA TRBV7-2 many CASSYFQETQYF TGTGCCAGCAGCTACTTTCAAGAGACCCAGTACTTC
TRBJ2-1 TRBD2 TRBV4-1 NA CASSQAPGLAGDLYNEQFF TGCGCCAGCAGCCAAGCTCCGGGACTAGCGGGGGACCTTTACAATGAGCAGTTCTTC
TRBJ1-4 NA TRBV7-9 few CASSLGRTALDEKLFF TGTGCCAGCAGCTTAGGGCGGACGGCTTTGGATGAAAAACTGTTTTTT
TRBJ2-7 NA TRBV12-3/TRBV12-4 NA CASSSGRMEQYF TGTGCCAGCAGTTCAGGACGCATGGAGCAGTACTTC
TRBJ2-5 TRBD2 TRBV9 NA CASSVGTSGGPWQETQYF TGTGCCAGCAGCGTAGGGACTAGCGGGGGCCCGTGGCAAGAGACCCAGTACTTC
TRBJ2-3 TRBD2 TRBV12-3/TRBV12-4 many CASSAPGRPSGGQVTDTQYF TGTGCCAGCAGTGCCCCGGGCAGGCCTAGCGGGGGGCAGGTCACAGATACGCAGTATTTT
TRBJ1-5 TRBD1 TRBV6-1 NA CASGQGAWQPQHF TGTGCCAGCGGGCAGGGGGCTTGGCAGCCCCAGCATTTT
TRBJ2-1 NA TRBV4-1 many CASSPRRGPSSYNEQFF TGCGCCAGCAGTCCCCGGCGGGGGCCCAGCTCCTACAATGAGCAGTTCTTC
TRBJ1-4 NA TRBV7-9 NA CASSQVVGGALEKLFF TGTGCCAGCAGCCAAGTTGTGGGGGGCGCGTTGGAAAAACTGTTTTTT
TRBJ1-5 NA TRBV27 few CASSRPDQPQHF TGTGCCAGCAGTCGGCCGGATCAGCCCCAGCATTTT
TRBJ1-1 NA TRBV4-3 few CASSQDLGVPNTEAFF TGCGCCAGCAGCCAAGATTTGGGGGTCCCGAACACTGAAGCTTTCTTT
TRBJ2-1 TRBD2 TRBV27 few CASSLSMPGGAYNEQFF TGTGCCAGCAGTTTATCGATGCCTGGGGGGGCCTACAATGAGCAGTTCTTC
TRBJ1-5 NA TRBV5-8 NA CASSLTGGRNQPQHF TGTGCCAGCAGCCTAACGGGCGGGCGCAATCAGCCCCAGCATTTT
TRBJ1-6 NA TRBV6-2/TRBV6-3 NA CASSYAGKKQSSYNSPLYF TGTGCCAGCAGTTACGCAGGGAAGAAACAGAGCTCCTATAATTCACCCCTCTACTTT
TRBJ2-3 NA TRBV7-6 NA CASRNSDTQYF TGTGCCAGCAGAAACTCGGATACGCAGTATTTT
TRBJ2-5 NA TRBV6-2/TRBV6-3 NA CASSYKWAAQYF TGTGCCAGCAGTTACAAGTGGGCGGCCCAGTACTTC
TRBJ1-6 NA TRBV5-1 NA CASSLEGQGRSPLHF TGCGCCAGCAGCTTGGAAGGGCAGGGGCGATCACCCCTCCACTTT
TRBJ2-1 TRBD2 TRBV12-3/TRBV12-4 NA CAGSSGGASYNEQFF TGTGCCGGATCTAGCGGGGGGGCCTCATACAATGAGCAGTTCTTC
TRBJ2-4 NA TRBV5-6 NA CASSLVSGIGAKNIQYF TGTGCCAGCAGCCTGGTTTCAGGGATAGGAGCCAAAAACATTCAGTACTTC
TRBJ2-1 TRBD2 TRBV20-1 NA CSARELLAGVNEQFF TGCAGTGCTAGAGAGTTGCTAGCGGGGGTAAATGAGCAGTTCTTC
TRBJ2-5 NA TRBV24-1 NA CATSDFFPGLQETQYF TGTGCCACCAGTGATTTCTTCCCGGGTCTACAAGAGACCCAGTACTTC
TRBJ1-2 NA TRBV5-5 NA CASSLPRVYGYTF TGTGCCAGCAGCTTGCCAAGGGTCTATGGCTACACCTTC
TRBJ2-3 TRBD1 TRBV20-1 few CSARGTGDSINTQYF TGCAGTGCTAGAGGGACAGGGGATAGTATAAATACGCAGTATTTT
TRBJ2-7 NA TRBV7-9 NA CASSSGDRTYEQYF TGTGCCAGCAGCTCTGGGGACCGAACCTACGAGCAGTACTTC
TRBJ2-5 NA TRBV12-3/TRBV12-4 NA CASRAAGGLETQYF TGTGCCAGCCGAGCAGCGGGCGGGTTGGAGACCCAGTACTTC
TRBJ2-5 TRBD2 TRBV27 NA CASSFLCVSSGGAVRETQYF TGTGCCAGCAGTTTTTTGTGCGTTTCTAGCGGGGGGGCGGTCCGGGAGACCCAGTACTTC
TRBJ1-1 NA TRBV9 few CASSPRATGGEAFF TGTGCCAGCAGCCCCCGCGCCACGGGCGGTGAAGCTTTCTTT
TRBJ1-1 NA TRBV7-9 few CASSTRGGVWAEAFF TGTGCCAGCAGCACCCGTGGAGGGGTGTGGGCTGAAGCTTTCTTT
TRBJ2-3 NA TRBV19 NA CASSIWSGYSDTQYF TGTGCCAGTAGTATTTGGAGCGGGTATAGTGATACGCAGTATTTT
TRBJ2-1 NA TRBV12-5 NA CASGRDIEQFF TGTGCTAGTGGTAGGGACATAGAGCAGTTCTTC
TRBJ1-1 NA TRBV6-5 NA CASSYSWAGNTEAFF TGTGCCAGCAGTTACTCGTGGGCTGGGAACACTGAAGCTTTCTTT
TRBJ2-3 NA TRBV27 NA CASSRTSETDTQYF TGTGCCAGCAGCCGAACATCGGAAACAGATACGCAGTATTTT